This entry describes one T cell receptor (beta chain). The antigen is not known. Second doses at about 4 or about 12 weeks were pooled. These data originate in a study of T cell responses to AZD1222 COVID-19 vaccine. Study observations and caveats: Clonal diversity was possibly underestimated; the donors were predominantly white British and more often female. Only after the peak T cell response were repertoires sampled.

Assay: immunoSEQ multiplex PCR; the TCRdb copy retains only in-frame clones and omits some. This sample has roughly 84,000 clones, with 80% to 90% found just once. This TCR derives from an adult who received the AZD1222 COVID-19 vaccine. The specimen comprised peripheral blood, sampled 28 days after the second AZD1222 dose.

CDR3 protein: CASRPPSGGYTF. The CDR3 coding sequence is TGTGCCAGCAGACCTCCCTCGGGGGGCTACACCTTC. V gene TRBV28 combines with J gene TRBJ1-2; D gene ambiguous. This CDR3 spans 12 amino acids. Trimming removed 6 bases from V and 8 bases from J, with 13 bases in between. Germline V gene data show CDR1 as MDHEN and CDR2 as SYDVKM.